This T cell receptor beta chain originates from a study of T cells in Graves' hyperthyroidism and ophthalmopathy. This clonotype was detected many times. The CDR3 is made up of 11 amino acids. Germline V gene data show CDR1 as PRHDT and CDR2 as FYEKMQ (reference sequence). V gave up 4 bases and J gave up 8 bases, with 8 bases separating them. RNA transcripts gave rise to amplified TCR beta CDR3 regions. Primed by the HTBI set, a first-round RT-PCR was run on the TCR CDR3. TCRdb re-derived calls from the multiplex PCR reads in MiXCR, one entry per CDR3 protein. The sample has just over 550,000 distinct CDR3 sequences; roughly 50% are singletons.

The TCR originated in a woman younger than 35 with Graves' hyperthyroidism. The specimen sequenced was peripheral blood or thyroid tissue (not recorded which). The chain is built from TRBV13 and TRBJ1-2, with D maybe TRBD1 (5 bases). CDR3 loop: CASSSPGGYTF. CDR3 DNA: TGTGCCAGCAGCTCGCCAGGGGGCTACACCTTC.